This is a list of T cell receptor beta chains from one sample in a study of OX40 agonist ivuxolimab in advanced cancers. Some clones are missing from TCRdb's copy, which holds only in-frame ones; the method was immunoSEQ multiplex PCR. The sample includes 50,000 to 65,000 clones, about 83% of them seen just once. Sequences were derived from CD4+ or CD8+ T cells sorted from blood, sampled in a trial of the OX40 agonist ivuxolimab. Receptors originate from an adult with an advanced solid tumor such as melanoma, head and neck, liver or kidney cancer. Both conserved end residues are part of each CDR3. D genes are given only for firm matches. Some rows mark clone size as missing; the rest say once, few, many or name a class of expanded clone.

d_gene	v_gene	abundance	j_gene	CDR3aa	CDR3nt
-	TRBV12-2	-	TRBJ1-5	CASRRLRTENQPQHF	TGTGCAAGTCGCAGACTCCGGACAGAAAATCAGCCCCAGCATTTT
TRBD1	TRBV4-2	-	TRBJ2-7	CASSPTGSSYEQYF	TGTGCCAGCAGCCCGACAGGGAGCTCCTACGAGCAGTACTTC
-	TRBV6-5	-	TRBJ1-5	CASSYSGRVNQPQHF	TGTGCCAGCAGTTACTCGGGCAGGGTCAATCAGCCCCAGCATTTT
-	TRBV6-1	-	TRBJ1-5	CASQGNHQPQHF	TGTGCCAGCCAGGGAAATCATCAGCCCCAGCATTTT
TRBD2	TRBV5-4	once	TRBJ2-1	CASSLPPSGGLRNEQFF	TGTGCCAGCAGCCTACCCCCTAGCGGGGGGCTCCGGAATGAGCAGTTCTTC
-	TRBV6-5	-	TRBJ2-1	CASSYGWGEQFF	TGTGCCAGCAGTTACGGTTGGGGTGAGCAGTTCTTC
-	TRBV11-2	-	TRBJ2-5	CASSQWTQETQYF	TGTGCCAGCAGCCAGTGGACCCAAGAGACCCAGTACTTC
-	TRBV6-1	-	TRBJ2-7	CASRGGSYEQYF	TGTGCCAGCAGGGGGGGTTCCTACGAGCAGTACTTC
-	TRBV27	-	TRBJ2-5	CASSSIPLRVETQYF	TGTGCCAGCAGTTCAATCCCCCTCAGGGTCGAGACCCAGTACTTC
TRBD1	TRBV25-1	-	TRBJ1-4	CASRGQVNEKLFF	TGTGCCAGCCGCGGACAGGTGAATGAAAAACTGTTTTTT
TRBD1	TRBV7-3	-	TRBJ2-1	CASSSPGGATYNEQFF	TGTGCCAGCAGCTCCCCAGGGGGAGCCACCTACAATGAGCAGTTCTTC
-	TRBV29-1	few	TRBJ1-1	CSVRFAGTEAFF	TGCAGCGTTCGTTTCGCCGGGACAGAAGCTTTCTTT
-	TRBV2	-	TRBJ2-6	CASSPSGANVLTF	TGTGCCAGCAGCCCATCTGGGGCCAACGTCCTGACTTTC
-	TRBV19	once	TRBJ1-5	CASSIGAGAAGPQHF	TGTGCCAGTAGTATCGGTGCAGGGGCCGCTGGGCCCCAGCATTTT
-	TRBV6-5	-	TRBJ1-2	CASSYGGNGYTF	TGTGCCAGCAGTTATGGGGGTAATGGCTACACCTTC
TRBD1	TRBV10-3	-	TRBJ1-1	CAITGTGRNTEAFF	TGTGCCATCACCGGGACAGGGAGGAACACTGAAGCTTTCTTT
-	TRBV1	-	TRBJ1-6	CTSSHKTGGKNSPLHF	TGCACCAGCAGCCACAAGACAGGGGGCAAAAATTCACCCCTCCACTTT
-	TRBV7-8	-	TRBJ1-1	CASSLNTEAFF	TGTGCCAGCAGCCTAAACACTGAAGCTTTCTTT
-	TRBV7-9	few	TRBJ1-1	CASSKDTEAFF	TGTGCCAGCAGCAAGGACACTGAAGCTTTCTTT
-	TRBV19	-	TRBJ1-1	CASTRNTEAFF	TGTGCCAGTACTAGGAACACTGAAGCTTTCTTT
-	TRBV11-2	-	TRBJ1-1	CASSRNMVNTEAFF	TGTGCCAGCAGTAGAAACATGGTGAACACTGAAGCTTTCTTT
-	TRBV9	-	TRBJ1-3	CASSVTPGSSGNTIYF	TGTGCCAGCAGCGTGACGCCGGGGAGCTCTGGAAACACCATATATTTT
-	TRBV9	once	TRBJ1-1	CASSVRGENTEAFF	TGTGCCAGCAGCGTAAGGGGAGAAAACACTGAAGCTTTCTTT
TRBD2	TRBV4-1	-	TRBJ2-1	CASSQEGPPSGGWDEQFF	TGCGCCAGCAGCCAAGAGGGCCCCCCCAGCGGGGGTTGGGATGAGCAGTTCTTC
TRBD1	TRBV28	-	TRBJ2-1	CASSPGDRRDNEQFF	TGTGCCAGCAGTCCTGGGGACAGGAGAGACAATGAGCAGTTCTTC
TRBD2	TRBV19	-	TRBJ2-2	CASSSWTRGTGELFF	TGTGCCAGTAGTTCCTGGACTAGGGGCACCGGGGAGCTGTTTTTT
-	TRBV6-1	-	TRBJ1-2	CASSLGYGYTF	TGTGCCAGCAGTCTAGGTTATGGCTACACCTTC
-	TRBV4-1	-	TRBJ1-2	CASSQVPGNYGYTF	TGCGCCAGCAGCCAAGTTCCAGGGAACTATGGCTACACCTTC
-	TRBV30	few	TRBJ2-7	CAWIGQSYEQYF	TGTGCCTGGATTGGACAATCCTACGAGCAGTACTTC
-	TRBV28	-	TRBJ2-7	CASATGSYEQYF	TGTGCCAGCGCGACTGGGTCCTACGAGCAGTACTTC
-	TRBV4-1	-	TRBJ1-2	CASRNHGGGYGYTF	TGCGCCAGCAGAAATCATGGGGGAGGCTATGGCTACACCTTC
-	TRBV15	-	TRBJ2-1	CATSRDLVLAGQFF	TGTGCCACCAGCAGGGATCTTGTTTTGGCAGGGCAGTTCTTC
-	TRBV29-1	medium-sized	TRBJ2-7	CSVGGGQPSYEQYF	TGCAGCGTTGGGGGGGGACAGCCGTCCTACGAGCAGTACTTC
TRBD1	TRBV29-1	-	TRBJ1-4	CSVGRQGSNEKLFF	TGCAGCGTTGGTCGACAGGGATCTAATGAAAAACTGTTTTTT
TRBD1	TRBV15	-	TRBJ2-7	CATSIGQGASYEQYF	TGTGCCACCAGCATCGGACAGGGGGCCTCCTACGAGCAGTACTTC
TRBD1	TRBV7-6	-	TRBJ2-1	CASSWDRGRNEQFF	TGTGCCAGCAGCTGGGACAGGGGGAGGAATGAGCAGTTCTTC
-	TRBV7-9	-	TRBJ2-5	CASSLMGLKGQETQYF	TGTGCCAGCAGCTTAATGGGATTGAAGGGCCAAGAGACCCAGTACTTC
TRBD1	TRBV7-9	-	TRBJ2-1	CASSFPQGGLSYNEQFF	TGTGCCAGCAGCTTTCCACAGGGGGGCCTCTCCTACAATGAGCAGTTCTTC
-	TRBV19	-	TRBJ1-1	CASSIWEDRTEAFF	TGTGCCAGTAGTATTTGGGAGGATCGGACTGAAGCTTTCTTT
TRBD1	TRBV15	-	TRBJ2-7	CATSRLGQGGYEQYF	TGTGCCACCAGCAGGCTAGGACAGGGAGGCTACGAGCAGTACTTC
TRBD2	TRBV7-6	-	TRBJ2-1	CASSLEALAGNEQFF	TGTGCCAGCAGCTTAGAGGCACTAGCGGGGAATGAGCAGTTCTTC
-	TRBV5-1	once	TRBJ1-1	CASSPGDTEAFF	TGCGCCAGCAGCCCGGGGGACACTGAAGCTTTCTTT
-	TRBV2	-	TRBJ2-7	CASSEARGHSYKQYF	TGTGCCAGCAGTGAAGCGCGGGGACACAGCTACAAGCAGTACTTC
TRBD1	TRBV6-6	-	TRBJ2-7	CASSPGTASYEQYF	TGTGCCAGCAGCCCCGGGACAGCCTCCTACGAGCAGTACTTC
TRBD2	TRBV18	-	TRBJ2-3	CASSPGLGSTDTQYF	TGTGCCAGCTCACCCGGACTAGGGAGCACAGATACGCAGTATTTT
-	TRBV6-5	few	TRBJ1-2	CASYNLHGYTF	TGTGCCAGCTACAACCTACATGGCTACACCTTC
TRBD2	TRBV6-1	-	TRBJ2-5	CASSEFGLAGEGETQYF	TGTGCCAGCAGTGAATTCGGACTAGCGGGAGAGGGGGAGACCCAGTACTTC
-	TRBV7-9	-	TRBJ2-7	CASSFGLANYEQYF	TGTGCCAGCAGCTTCGGGCTAGCGAACTACGAGCAGTACTTC
TRBD1	TRBV6-5	-	TRBJ2-1	CASSYSRQGGDEQFF	TGTGCCAGCAGTTACTCGAGACAGGGTGGCGATGAGCAGTTCTTC
-	TRBV29-1	few	TRBJ2-7	CSVAGDSGEQYF	TGCAGCGTTGCCGGAGATTCCGGCGAGCAGTACTTC
TRBD2	TRBV19	-	TRBJ2-7	CASSTPGTSGSGEQYF	TGTGCCAGTAGTACACCCGGGACTAGCGGGAGTGGCGAGCAGTACTTC
TRBD2	TRBV28	-	TRBJ2-5	CASSLSSAGTNQETQYF	TGTGCCAGCAGTTTATCTTCAGCGGGGACCAACCAAGAGACCCAGTACTTC
-	TRBV7-2	-	TRBJ2-3	CASSPDSSFLTDTQYF	TGTGCCAGCAGCCCCGACTCGTCCTTTCTTACAGATACGCAGTATTTT
TRBD2	TRBV6-6	-	TRBJ2-7	CASSYGLEREYDEQYF	TGTGCCAGCAGTTACGGCCTGGAGCGGGAGTACGACGAGCAGTACTTC